This T cell receptor beta chain was recorded in a study of blood T cells in healthy people across ages. Combining a sample-barcoded 5' primer with a J-beta primer mix, a second PCR ran for 7 to 11 cycles. TCRdb itself ran the 5' RACE reads through MiXCR, one entry per CDR3 protein. The profile shows 900,000 to 950,000 distinct CDR3 sequences, approximately 32% of them singletons. Trimming shortened V by 3 bases and J by 4 bases, and 9 bases separated the two germline ends. Germline V gene data show CDR1 as MDHEN and CDR2 as SYDVKM. This CDR3 comprises 13 residues. This clonotype has a count of ten or more. These data also formed part of another study, on T cells of mothers and their children.

The receptor comes from a middle-aged woman in good health. The chain employs TRBV28 and TRBJ2-5, with no clear D. Sequenced sample: blood. This chain's CDR3 is CASSFNLRETQYF. The CDR3 nucleotides are TGTGCCAGCAGTTTTAATCTACGAGAGACCCAGTACTTC. Supplemented by reference TRBV28 and TRBJ2-5, the full variable domain reads DVKVTQSSRYLVKRTGEKVFLECVQDMDHENMFWYRQDPGLGLRLIYFSYDVKMKEKGDIPEGYSVSREKKERFSLILESASTNQTSMYLCASSFNLRETQYFGPGTRLLVL.